This T cell receptor beta chain was captured in a study of Graves' ophthalmopathy and Graves' hyperthyroidism (dated by TCRdb to the late 2010s). About the investigation overall: A patient counted as having stable hyperthyroidism if there was no progression to ophthalmopathy within 18 months of follow-up. The study used signatures of the TCR beta repertoire to tell Graves' ophthalmopathy apart from Graves' hyperthyroidism and to predict which patients would progress to ophthalmopathy. In total, 135 blood samples were TCR-sequenced: approximately 42 ophthalmopathy, some 72 hyperthyroidism and roughly 17 hyperthyroidism-to-ophthalmopathy patients. To explore V-J signatures distinguishing ophthalmopathy from hyperthyroidism, a discovery set of under 110 patients (roughly 45 ophthalmopathy, roughly 55 stable hyperthyroidism) was enrolled. An independent validation cohort was composed of approximately 18 hyperthyroidism patients and roughly 16 patients who later progressed from hyperthyroidism to ophthalmopathy. In more than 5 hyperthyroidism patients, the T-cell repertoire of thyroid tissue was compared with the T-cell repertoire of blood. Following sample collection, hyperthyroidism patients were given methimazole at a starting dose of 30 mg daily, and ophthalmopathy patients were given high-dose intravenous methylprednisolone.

TCR beta CDR3 regions were amplified from RNA transcripts for repertoire sequencing. The first round was an RT-PCR using HTBI primers with the Qiagen OneStep RT-PCR kit, and this first round was followed by a second-round multiplex PCR, then size selection and purification. Sequencing of the libraries was carried out on an Illumina HiSeq2000 in paired-end mode with 100 bp reads. The paper's data handling went like this. Reads were processed with SOAPnuke, discarding reads with adapters, uncalled bases, mean Phred below 15, or no exact constant-primer or identifier match. COPE v1.2.5 was used to merge the high-quality paired reads. Each unique nucleotide sequence was treated as a clonotype, and MiTCR v1.1 was used to align the clonotypes to the IMGT TRB V, D and J references. Analysis was restricted to V-J combinations with a frequency above 0.0001, which covered 99.2% of repertoires. A TCR clonal expansion and chaos score per V-J combination was defined as the ratio of F50 clonal expansion to chaos observed in the TCRdist matrix. Features were reduced by Welch's t-statistics and random forest to over 10 V-J combinations, which fed a naive Bayes classifier. The Morisita-Horn index was used to measure how similar the thyroid and blood repertoires were. TCRdb trimmed public reads at Q25 via fastp, called clones via MiXCR and kept in-frame beta chains. Rows matching on CDR3 protein sequence are summarized as one entry with the most common DNA and genes. TCRdb's processing, not the study's, gives the V and J calls here. The table for this sample lists around 1.1 million distinct CDR3 sequences; about two fifths of them were counted only once. The ten largest clones take up approximately 12% of the sample.

General conclusions and limits of the study: Sample size was not predetermined statistically, and investigators were not blinded to group allocation. In validation, the model predicted ophthalmopathy progression with 70.59% sensitivity and less than 80% specificity; approximately 12 predicted patients were CT-confirmed with GO in a median of approximately six months. Ophthalmopathy was separated from stable hyperthyroidism by the 13-signature model with 85% to 90% sensitivity and around 81% specificity in cross-validation and with 80%/75% in the test set. Among expanded thyroid clonotypes with frequency above 0.001, most also showed up in blood, which suggests that blood repertoires may reflect the thyroid immune response.

Hyperthyroidism patients were newly diagnosed, were aged 18 to 65 years, and had a disease duration under 2 months. Anyone with other autoimmune diseases, uncontrolled infections, pregnancy or lactation was excluded from the study. Diagnosis was based on clinical symptoms, serum thyroxine, TRAb, thyroid ultrasound and orbital computed tomography. Total RNA was extracted with Trizol reagent and quality-checked on an Agilent 2100 Bioanalyzer. From V the trimming removes 10 bases and from J it removes 1 base, while the gene matches leave 7 bases of the junction unaccounted for. CDR3 length: 13 amino acids, cysteine to phenylalanine. Just CDR3 DNA is preserved here, 39 bases in frame from base 1. CDR1 and CDR2, looked up from the germline V gene, are SGHDT and YYEEEE. This clonotype was counted ten times or more. What this receptor recognizes is not known. Base quality data are lacking; no much larger clone is found one base away.

Sequencing was carried out using peripheral blood or thyroid tissue (not recorded which). This receptor was taken from an adult man with Graves' hyperthyroidism. The V and J segments used are TRBV5-6 and TRBJ1-1; TRBD1 fits 7 bases in the junction. CDR3 protein: CASSGTENTEAFF. The DNA is TGTGCCTCATCCGGGACAGAGAACACTGAAGCTTTCTTT.